This T cell receptor beta chain is from a study of blood T cell repertoires in COVID-19. About the study: The cDNA or gDNA used as material had been derived from T cells, B-cell-depleted T cells, or PBMCs.

V lost 5 bases to trimming and J lost 3 bases; unmatched junction nucleotides: 4. The V gene's germline CDR1 is SGHVS and CDR2 FQNEAQ. This CDR3 is 14 amino acids long. Assay: immunoSEQ multiplex PCR; the TCRdb copy retains only in-frame clones and omits some. The sample carries around 130,000 clones, 77% recorded once. The TCR originated in a man older than 75 with acute or convalescent COVID-19. J is TRBJ1-3 and V is TRBV7-8; 7 nucleotides line up with TRBD1. Sequencing input: peripheral blood. CDR3 in amino acids: CASSPDRVGNTIYF. As DNA, the CDR3 is TGTGCCAGCAGCCCCGACAGGGTTGGAAACACCATATATTTT.